Included here is one T cell receptor beta chain sequence, with context. It lacks a known antigen. Within one base of it there is no much larger clone, and no base qualities were kept. This sample was included in a study of regulatory T cells in long-lasting Graves disease (dated by TCRdb to the early 2020s). As for the study more broadly: Antithyroid drugs had been taken for less than 3 months by newly diagnosed Graves' disease patients. Patients with persistent Graves' disease were compared with patients with newly diagnosed Graves' disease using TCR sequencing and RNA sequencing of peripheral blood. The study was conducted in China and was registered as a clinical trial. A total of around 35 samples underwent TCR sequencing: around 13 from persistent and roughly 20 from newly diagnosed Graves' disease patients.

The paper's findings and limits, for the study overall: Because the primary lesion, thyroid tissue, could not be accessed, the study looked at peripheral blood alone. Persistent disease showed preferential use of TRBV28, TRBJ1-2 and TRBJ2-5, whereas newly diagnosed disease favored TRBV20-1 and TRBJ2-1. Compared with newly diagnosed patients, persistent Graves' disease patients had lower TCR Shannon entropy and fewer highly expanded clones, which suggests clonal expansion. Persistent patients shared more public clonotypes among themselves (2,741) than newly diagnosed patients did (approximately 870). Only the TCR beta chain was sequenced and analyzed. As a limitation, the authors acknowledged that the small sample size may reduce accuracy.

The time point label, as the study defines it: newly diagnosed GD, antithyroid drugs for less than 3 months. For both TCR sequencing and RNA sequencing, RNA was extracted from PBMCs in TRIzol. The diagnosis of Graves' disease was made according to American Thyroid Association guidelines. Recruitment of patients was carried out at an endocrinology department in Xi'an, China. Each patient gave about 9.1 milliliters of peripheral blood, collected in an EDTA anticoagulant tube. PBMCs were isolated by Ficoll Paque Plus density gradient separation without further T cell sorting. An Agilent 2100 Bioanalyzer and agarose gel were used to check RNA quality, while a NanoDrop 2000 measured RNA concentration. The germline V gene provides CDR1 SGDLS and CDR2 YYNGEE. The CDR3 runs 12 residues from the cysteine to the phenylalanine. Solely the CDR3 DNA is kept, with 36 bases framed from the first base. V trim: 3 bases; J trim: 15 bases; unmatched bases: 9.

The protocol used for the library was multiplex PCR. Sequencing was performed on an Illumina HiSeq 4000. TCR beta libraries were built with iRepertoire HTBI primers and Arm-PCR amplification of CDR3 regions. Before sequencing, the PCR products went through gel purification. The study's own analysis went as follows. Across samples, around 58 TRBV and 15 or so TRBJ segments were identified and used for gene usage analysis of CDR3 amino acid clonotypes. COPE and FqMerger were used to merge the filtered high-quality paired reads into contigs. BLAST was used to align contigs to the IMGT TRBV, TRBD and TRBJ reference genes, and CDR3 was defined following IMGT. Highly expanded clones were defined as clonotypes with a frequency above 0.1%. Shannon entropy served as the measure of repertoire diversity, while the Gini coefficient captured V-J evenness. Clonotypes shared by more than one individual were considered public. TCRdb applied fastp at Q25 and MiXCR to the public reads, then kept only in-frame beta chains. Each entry merges the rows of one CDR3 protein and shows their most common DNA and genes. The V and J calls were determined by TCRdb, not by the authors. The table for this sample lists hundreds of thousands of distinct CDR3 sequences; around 17% of them were counted only once. Roughly 18% of the sample is taken by the ten largest.

A further study also used this sample, focusing on T cells in Graves' hyperthyroidism and ophthalmopathy. Taken from the second paper: Stable Graves' hyperthyroidism was defined as the absence of progression to ophthalmopathy over 18 months of follow-up. Hyperthyroidism patients were aged 18 to 65 years and newly diagnosed, with disease duration of less than 2 months. The study excluded patients with uncontrolled infections, other autoimmune diseases, pregnancy or lactation. Diagnoses relied on clinical symptoms, serum thyroxine and TRAb, thyroid ultrasound and orbital computed tomography. The first round of RT-PCR for the TCR CDR3 was performed with the HTBI primer set and the Qiagen OneStep RT-PCR kit. Most expanded thyroid clonotypes (frequency above 0.001) were also detected in blood, a finding suggesting that blood repertoires may reflect thyroid immune responses. In cross-validation, a model built on a 13 V-J signature told ophthalmopathy apart from stable hyperthyroidism with just under 90% sensitivity and 81% to 82% specificity, and in testing the same model reached 80%/75%. In validation, the model predicted progression to ophthalmopathy a median of 6.5 months before onset, with approximately 68% sensitivity and around 76% specificity. To identify distinguishing TCR V-J signatures, a discovery cohort of roughly 100 patients was used, comprising 40 to 45 with Graves' ophthalmopathy and approximately 58 with stable Graves' hyperthyroidism. Prospective prediction of ophthalmopathy was tested in an independent validation cohort consisting of 18 to 20 hyperthyroidism patients and some 15 patients who later progressed to ophthalmopathy. For training and testing, the 100 or so patients in the discovery cohort were randomly divided in a 7:3 ratio. In roughly six Graves' hyperthyroidism patients, the study also compared T-cell repertoires from thyroid tissue with T-cell repertoires from blood. After sampling, hyperthyroidism patients received methimazole starting at 30 mg daily, and ophthalmopathy patients received high-dose intravenous methylprednisolone. Libraries were constructed in a second round of multiplex PCR, after which size selection and purification were carried out. Libraries were sequenced paired-end with 100 bp reads on an Illumina HiSeq2000. Raw data were processed with SOAPnuke, discarding reads with adapters, uncalled bases, mean Phred below 15, or no exact constant-primer or identifier match. High-quality paired reads were merged using COPE v1.2.5, and each unique nucleotide sequence was defined as a clonotype. MiTCR v1.1 was used to align the clonotypes against IMGT TRBV, TRBD and TRBJ reference segments. The analysis was restricted to V-J combinations with a frequency above 0.0001, which together covered 99% to 99.2% of the repertoires. The TCS score was defined as the ratio of F50 (clonal expansion) to E x V (chaos), calculated using BLOSUM62-based TCRdist between CDR3 peptides within each V-J. Welch's t-statistics and random forest reduced 514 V-J features to 13, which were used in a naive Bayes classifier (R e1071). No statistical method was used to fix the sample size in advance, and group allocation was not hidden from the investigators. The paper reports TCR Vbeta CDR3 sequencing of 130 to 150 peripheral blood samples: some 41 ophthalmopathy, under 80 hyperthyroidism and around 17 progressor patients.

Sample: peripheral blood mononuclear cells (PBMCs), taken at new diagnosis, from a patient treated with antithyroid drugs. This TCR was sampled from a woman younger than 45 with Graves disease. Donor details come from another sample of the same person, matched by shared clones. The sequence joins TRBV9 to TRBJ2-1; 7 junctional bases match TRBD1. Read as DNA, the sequence is TGTGCCAGCAGCGCAACCGGGACAGTTCTGTTCTTC. This sequence encodes CASSATGTVLFF.